These 18 T cell receptor beta chains were sequenced from one sample in a study of T cell responses to AZD1222 COVID-19 vaccine (dated by TCRdb to the early 2020s). The sample's time point label is to be understood as: baseline before first vaccination. The library was produced with the immunoSEQ multiplex PCR assay. TCRdb mirrors the immuneACCESS table, restricted to in-frame sequences. Some clones are absent from its copies; in checked studies, under half trace to an unresolved V gene, and the reason for the others is unknown. In this sample the table shows 95,000 to 150,000 clones, roughly nine tenths of which occur a single time. The ten largest clones represent 1.5% to 2% of the sample. The specimen comprised peripheral blood, sampled on day 0 of AZD1222 vaccination. These receptors originate from an adult in good health.

This chain uses TRBV19 with TRBJ2-7; 8 nucleotides align to TRBD1. This CDR3 has 15 residues. Trimming cost V 1 base and J 3 bases; bases outside gene matches: 5. Germline loops: CDR1 LNHDA, CDR2 SQIVND (reference sequence). This chain's CDR3 is CASSIGPGGFYEQYF. The CDR3 nucleotides are TGTGCCAGTAGTATAGGCCCAGGGGGCTTCTACGAGCAGTACTTC.

The V call is TRBV19, the J call TRBJ2-7; no firm D call. V lost 0 bases, J lost 4 bases, and 16 bases lay in between. Germline CDR1 reads LNHDA; CDR2 reads SQIVND (reference sequence). This CDR3 is built from 16 residues. CDR3 protein: CASSIDPRRPQYEQYF. CDR3 nucleotides: TGTGCCAGTAGTATAGATCCGAGGAGACCCCAATACGAGCAGTACTTC.

The chain employs TRBV5-1 and TRBJ1-4, with 7 positions matching TRBD1. The CDR3 is made up of 14 amino acids. V lost 0 bases and J lost 5; bases outside the gene matches: 1. Germline lookup yields CDR1 SGHRS and CDR2 YFSETQ. The CDR3: CASSLDRGNEKLFF. CDR3 DNA sequence: TGCGCCAGCAGCTTGGACAGGGGCAATGAAAAACTGTTTTTT.

The V gene is TRBV9, the J gene TRBJ2-1, with D possibly TRBD1 on 5 matching bases. This CDR3 spans 16 amino acids. Germline V gene data show CDR1 as SGDLS and CDR2 as YYNGEE. V was pared by 0 bases and J by 0 bases, with 10 bases between. The CDR3 loop is CASSVDRGSSYNEQFF. CDR3 sequence (DNA): TGTGCCAGCAGCGTAGATAGGGGAAGCTCCTACAATGAGCAGTTCTTC.

The chain carries TRBV10-3 and TRBJ2-5; 7 nucleotides align to TRBD2. Germline lookup yields CDR1 ENHRY and CDR2 SYGVKD. This CDR3 contains 15 residues. V trimming: 6 bases; J trimming: 5 bases; junction bases outside the gene matches: 12. The CDR3 DNA sequence: TGTGCCATCAGCCCTCCAGGCGGGAGAATGGAGACCCAGTACTTC. Amino acid sequence: CAISPPGGRMETQYF.

The rearrangement links TRBV6-5 to TRBJ2-7, with D possibly being TRBD1 (7 bases). Germline V CDR1 and CDR2: MNHEY, SVGAGI. The CDR3 totals 15 residues. Trimming took 5 bases from V and 1 from J, leaving 15 bases between them. The CDR3 DNA reads as TGTGCCAGCAGTCTTAACCCAGGGGGGTCCTACGAGCAGTACTTC. Its protein product is CASSLNPGGSYEQYF.

This chain connects TRBV7-9 to TRBJ1-1; D possibly corresponds to TRBD1 (6 bases). This CDR3 is 16 amino acids long. V gave up 4 bases and J gave up 0 bases, with 15 bases separating them. Per germline, CDR1 SEHNR and CDR2 FQNEAQ (reference sequence). The CDR3 reads CASSSQQGFMNTEAFF. The CDR3 nucleotides are TGTGCCAGCAGCTCGCAACAGGGATTCATGAACACTGAAGCTTTCTTT.

The chain carries TRBV30 and TRBJ1-2; tentatively, D is TRBD1 (6 bases). The CDR3 loop spans 12 amino acids. CDR1 and CDR2 (germline): GTSNPN, SVGIG (reference sequence). V lost 8 bases to trimming and J lost 2 bases, with 12 bases between them. This chain's CDR3 is CANAGTNYGYTF. CDR3 sequence (DNA): TGTGCCAATGCTGGGACAAACTATGGCTACACCTTC.

This chain uses TRBV27 with TRBJ1-1, with D unclear. Trimming stripped 2 bases from V and 4 bases from J, with 11 bases between. The CDR3 has 14 residues. Germline V CDR1 and CDR2: MNHEY, SMNVEV (reference sequence). The CDR3 DNA reads TGTGCCAGCAGTTTAGCGTCGGGTGGCACTGAAGCTTTCTTT. Its translation: CASSLASGGTEAFF.

The chain is built from TRBV5-8 and TRBJ1-1, with D possibly TRBD1 on 6 matching bases. Trimming removed 4 bases at V and 5 bases at J, with 12 bases between. The CDR3 has 13 amino acids. Germline V lookup: CDR1 SGHTS, CDR2 YDEGEE. The CDR3 nucleotides read TGTGCCAGCAGCCCGAGAACAGGGACTGAAGCTTTCTTT. Its translation is CASSPRTGTEAFF.

The chain joins TRBV7-2 to TRBJ1-2; TRBD1 matches at 9 bases. The CDR3 extends over 14 amino acids. In germline, CDR1 is SGHTA, CDR2 FQGNSA. After removal of 3 bases from V and 5 bases from J, the junction contained 4 bases not matched to a gene. CDR3 sequence (DNA): TGTGCCAGCAGCTTGAACAGGGGGCAGTATGGCTACACCTTC. This encodes CASSLNRGQYGYTF.

The chain links TRBV11-3 to TRBJ2-6; 9 bases align to TRBD1. V dropped 1 base and J dropped 0; count of bases not matched to a gene: 4. This CDR3 is built from 18 residues. Germline V gene data show CDR1 as SGHNT and CDR2 as YENEEA. The DNA of the CDR3 is TGTGCCAGCAGCTTAGCGGACAGGGGCCGCTCTGGGGCCAACGTCCTGACTTTC. This sequence encodes CASSLADRGRSGANVLTF.

The chain's CDR3 is CASSFRVEKLFF. The CDR3 bases are TGTGCCAGCAGTTTCCGGGTGGAAAAACTGTTTTTT. The chain combines TRBV12-3 or TRBV12-4 with TRBJ1-4; D call uncertain. Trimming took 3 bases from V and 8 from J, leaving 7 bases between them. The CDR3 is 12 residues long.

This clone was recorded only once. The chain uses TRBV30 and TRBJ2-5; D not certain. The CDR3 totals 13 residues. CDR1 GTSNPN and CDR2 SVGIG come from the germline V gene (reference sequence). The ends were cut back, 1 base at V and 1 base at J, with 7 bases in the middle. The CDR3 loop reads CAWSGHLQETQYF. The CDR3 DNA reads TGTGCCTGGAGTGGACACCTCCAAGAGACCCAGTACTTC.

The rearrangement links TRBV5-1 to TRBJ1-6, with 8 bases fitting TRBD1. The CDR3 covers 17 residues. In germline, CDR1 is SGHRS, CDR2 YFSETQ. The J segment lost 1 base and the V segment lost 4 bases, leaving 7 bases of the junction unmatched. CDR3 protein: CASSRDRSGSYNSPLHF. The CDR3, as DNA: TGCGCCAGCAGCCGGGACAGGTCAGGATCCTATAATTCACCCCTCCACTTT. The full variable domain, rest sourced from reference TRBV5-1 and TRBJ1-6, is KAGVTQTPRYLIKTRGQQVTLSCSPISGHRSVSWYQQTPGQGLQFLFEYFSETQRNKGNFPGRFSGRQFSNSRSEMNVSTLELGDSALYLCASSRDRSGSYNSPLHFGNGTRLTVT.

This clone was recorded only once. V usage is TRBV5-5 and J usage is TRBJ1-3, with no clear D. V lost 2 bases, J lost 4 bases, and 7 bases lay in between. The CDR3 length is 13 residues. From germline, CDR1 is SGHKS and CDR2 YYEKEE (reference sequence). The CDR3, as DNA: TGTGCCAGCAGCTTCCAAGGAGGAAACACCATATATTTT. It codes for CASSFQGGNTIYF.

This clone was counted a single time. The J gene is TRBJ2-2, the V gene TRBV16; D is ambiguous. Germline-derived CDR1 and CDR2 are KGHSY and FQNENV. Trimming shortened V by 0 bases and J by 7 bases, and 9 bases separated the two germline ends. This CDR3 contains 14 residues. The CDR3 coding sequence is TGTGCCAGCAGCCAATCGTTTAGCAACGGGGAGCTGTTTTTT. Its protein product is CASSQSFSNGELFF.

The sample holds one count of this clone. The chain couples TRBV5-6 to TRBJ2-7, with a weak D call TRBD1 (6 bases). The CDR3 loop spans 14 amino acids. Trimming removed 6 bases at V and 5 bases at J, with 18 bases between. From germline, CDR1 is SGHDT and CDR2 YYEEEE. CDR3 loop: CASTKGSQGNEQYF. DNA of the CDR3: TGTGCCAGCACCAAGGGTAGTCAGGGGAACGAGCAGTACTTC.